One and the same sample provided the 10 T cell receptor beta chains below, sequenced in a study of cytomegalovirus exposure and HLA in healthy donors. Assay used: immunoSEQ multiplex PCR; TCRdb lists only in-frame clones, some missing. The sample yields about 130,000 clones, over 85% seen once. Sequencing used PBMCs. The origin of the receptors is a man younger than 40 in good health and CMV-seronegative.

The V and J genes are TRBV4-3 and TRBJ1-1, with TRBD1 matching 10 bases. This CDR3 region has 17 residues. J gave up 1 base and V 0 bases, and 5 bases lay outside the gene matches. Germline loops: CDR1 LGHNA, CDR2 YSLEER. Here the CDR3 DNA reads TGCGCCAGCAGCCAAGATAGGACAGGGGGACCGAACACTGAAGCTTTCTTT. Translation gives CASSQDRTGGPNTEAFF.

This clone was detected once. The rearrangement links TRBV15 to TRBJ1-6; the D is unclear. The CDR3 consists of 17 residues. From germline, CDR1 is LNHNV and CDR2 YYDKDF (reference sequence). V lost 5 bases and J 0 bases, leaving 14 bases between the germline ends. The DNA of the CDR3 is TGTGCCACCAGCGGCGGAGGCTCTAGCTCCTATAATTCACCCCTCCACTTT. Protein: CATSGGGSSSYNSPLHF.

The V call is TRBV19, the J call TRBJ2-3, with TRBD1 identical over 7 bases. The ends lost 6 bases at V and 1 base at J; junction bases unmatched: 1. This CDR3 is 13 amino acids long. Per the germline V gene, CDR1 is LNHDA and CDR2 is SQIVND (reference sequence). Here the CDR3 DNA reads TGTGCCAGTAGCGACAGGGGCACAGATACGCAGTATTTT. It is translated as CASSDRGTDTQYF.

CDR3 coding DNA: TGTGCCAGCAGCCTCCCGGCTGGGGCCAACGTCCTGACTTTC. Amino acid sequence: CASSLPAGANVLTF. V gene TRBV5-6 combines with J gene TRBJ2-6; no firm D call. Germline loops: CDR1 SGHDT, CDR2 YYEEEE. The CDR3 length is 14 residues. Trimming took 4 bases from V and 2 from J, leaving 7 bases between them.

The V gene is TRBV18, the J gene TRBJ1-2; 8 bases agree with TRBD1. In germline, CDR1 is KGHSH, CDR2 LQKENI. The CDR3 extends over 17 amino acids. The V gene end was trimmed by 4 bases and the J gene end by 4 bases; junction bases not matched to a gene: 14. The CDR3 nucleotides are TGTGCCAGCTCACAGGTGCAAGGACAGGGTTCTGTCTATGGCTACACCTTC. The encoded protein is CASSQVQGQGSVYGYTF.

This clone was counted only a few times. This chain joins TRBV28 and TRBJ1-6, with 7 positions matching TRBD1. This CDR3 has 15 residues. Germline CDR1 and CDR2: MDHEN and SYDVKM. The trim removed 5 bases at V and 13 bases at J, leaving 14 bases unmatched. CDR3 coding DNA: TGTGCCAGCAGTCCTAGTGGACAGGTCTATACCCCCCTCCACTTT. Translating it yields CASSPSGQVYTPLHF.

CDR3 DNA sequence: TGTGCCAGCAGCCATACAAGGAGAGCAGGGAATGGCTACACCTTC. This translates into CASSHTRRAGNGYTF. The chain couples TRBV7-8 to TRBJ1-2; D possibly corresponds to TRBD1 (5 bases). Germline V CDR1 and CDR2: SGHVS, FQNEAQ. This CDR3 is built from 15 residues. Trimming cost V 5 bases and J 6 bases, with 19 bases left between them.

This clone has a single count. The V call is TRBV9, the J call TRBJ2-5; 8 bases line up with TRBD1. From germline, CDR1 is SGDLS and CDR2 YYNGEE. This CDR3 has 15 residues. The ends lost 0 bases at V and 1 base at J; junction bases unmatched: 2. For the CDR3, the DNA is TGTGCCAGCAGCGTAGGAGGGACAGGCCAAGAGACCCAGTACTTC. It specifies CASSVGGTGQETQYF.

The CDR3 loop reads CASSSMGQGAGGYTF. The CDR3 nucleotides are TGTGCCAGCAGCTCCATGGGACAGGGGGCGGGCGGCTACACCTTC. The chain combines TRBV11-2 with TRBJ1-2; 12 bases are shared with TRBD1. The germline CDR1 and CDR2 sequences are SGHAT and FQNNGV. This CDR3 is 15 amino acids long. The trim removed 4 bases at V and 8 bases at J, leaving 8 bases unmatched.

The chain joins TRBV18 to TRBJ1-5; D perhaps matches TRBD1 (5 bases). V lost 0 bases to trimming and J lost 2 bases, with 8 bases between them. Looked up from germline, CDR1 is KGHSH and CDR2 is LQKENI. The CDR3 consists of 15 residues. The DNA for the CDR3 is TGTGCCAGCTCACCACCTAGGGGTGGCAATCAGCCCCAGCATTTT. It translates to CASSPPRGGNQPQHF.